A selection of T cell receptor beta chains follows, all from one sample in a study of blood T cell repertoires in COVID-19. TCRdb's copy holds only in-frame clones and misses some; the assay was immunoSEQ multiplex PCR. Of some 48,000 clones listed, about 85% are singletons. Material: peripheral blood. The receptors come from a woman in her fifties or sixties with acute or convalescent COVID-19. The CDR3 runs from the conserved cysteine through the conserved F or W. Fields, in order: V gene, CDR3 protein.

TRBV6-6,CASSSTRDTIYF
TRBV29-1,CSVEEGLAVYNEQFF
TRBV12-5,CASGPTLDRGNEQYF
TRBV29-1,CSVEISGGPDTQYF
TRBV6-2/TRBV6-3,CASSWGTEDGYTF
TRBV5-4,CASSPGAVRDPYGYTF
TRBV5-1,CASSEDRVGGYTF
TRBV29-1,CSVSDTQYF
TRBV21-1,CAVQEPGSDEQYF
TRBV5-4,CASSLGGGSQETQYF
TRBV12-3/TRBV12-4,CASSLGQGQGYTF
TRBV5-1,CASSLSRAGRASYEQYF
TRBV2,CASRALAGAAYNEQFF
TRBV7-2,CASRSTGEVKTQYF
TRBV19,CASRTGGAVTEAFF
TRBV6-5,CASSNDRVFHNEQFF
TRBV5-4,CASSLDSFTGNTIYF
TRBV5-1,CASSTTPTGTGEKLFF
TRBV5-1,CASSLGGRASTDTQYF
TRBV9,CASSETGNQPQHF
TRBV5-4,CASSLGGRLAGGNEQYF
TRBV4-1,CASSHRTNTGELFF
TRBV4-3,CASSLSQGAPTEAFF
TRBV4-3,CASSQEGRMTGELFF
TRBV4-1,CASSQEVRFTYEQYF
TRBV19,CASTEDPAQEGEQYF
TRBV19,CASGTGGSETQYF
TRBV6-5,CASSYSKGMEAFF
TRBV27,CASSFGALTNEQFF
TRBV5-1,CASSLTSGSGDEQFF
TRBV5-1,CASTVSGGAGETQYF
TRBV11-2,CASSLDRDAGYTF
TRBV18,CASSPPGSNYGYTF
TRBV12-3/TRBV12-4,CASRDLRGAGYTF
TRBV7-9,CASSSSPEQFF
TRBV7-9,CASSLSPTGIHEQYF
TRBV9,CASSASGGQETQYF
TRBV7-9,CASSPSGRTYNEQFF
TRBV18,CASSWPGLASTDTQYF
TRBV7-3,CASSLLPTIAGTSGRRDNEQFF
TRBV15,CATSDSGDGYTF
TRBV5-5,CASRRGIVEGWNTEAFF
TRBV10-3,CAISAITGLQETQYF
TRBV6-6,CASRDSGGVQETQYF
TRBV5-5,CASSLTGVSNSPLHF
TRBV16,CASSLPAGNYGYTF
TRBV29-1,CSVEGEIDEQYF
TRBV7-2,CASSLALPGGTGNTIYF
TRBV7-3,CASSRTGQNTEAFF